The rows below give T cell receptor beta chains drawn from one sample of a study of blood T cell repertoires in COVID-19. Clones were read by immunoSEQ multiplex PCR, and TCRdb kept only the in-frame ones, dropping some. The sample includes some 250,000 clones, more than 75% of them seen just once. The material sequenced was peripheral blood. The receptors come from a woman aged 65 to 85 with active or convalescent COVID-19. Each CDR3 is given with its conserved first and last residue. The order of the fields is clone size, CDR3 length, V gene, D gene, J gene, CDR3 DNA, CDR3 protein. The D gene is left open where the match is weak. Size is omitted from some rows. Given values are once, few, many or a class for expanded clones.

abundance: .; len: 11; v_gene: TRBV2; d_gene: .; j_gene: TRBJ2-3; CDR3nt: TGTGCCAGCAGTGACGGAGATACGCAGTATTTT; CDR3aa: CASSDGDTQYF
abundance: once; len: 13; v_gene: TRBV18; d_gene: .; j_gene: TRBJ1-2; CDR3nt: TGTGCCAGCTCACCATTGCAGGGTGATGGCTACACCTTC; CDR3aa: CASSPLQGDGYTF
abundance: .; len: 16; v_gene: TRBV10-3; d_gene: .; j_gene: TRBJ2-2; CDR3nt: TGTGCCATCAGTGGCTTCGGGGGGCGGGACACCGGGGAGCTGTTTTTT; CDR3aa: CAISGFGGRDTGELFF
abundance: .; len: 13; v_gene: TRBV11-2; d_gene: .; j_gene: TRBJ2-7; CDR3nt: TGTGCCAGCAGCCAACAGCAGACCTACGAGCAGTACTTC; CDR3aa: CASSQQQTYEQYF
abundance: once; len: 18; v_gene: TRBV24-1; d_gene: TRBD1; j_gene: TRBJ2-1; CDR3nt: TGTGCCACCAGTGATTTCTCCGGACAGGGGGCTTCCTACAATGAGCAGTTCTTC; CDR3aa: CATSDFSGQGASYNEQFF
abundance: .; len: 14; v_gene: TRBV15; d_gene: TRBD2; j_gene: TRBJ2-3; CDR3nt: TGTGCCACCAGTCCAGCGGGGAGCACAGATACGCAGTATTTT; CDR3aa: CATSPAGSTDTQYF
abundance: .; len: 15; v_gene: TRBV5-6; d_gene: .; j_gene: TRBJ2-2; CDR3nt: TGTGCCAGCAGCTTGGAGGGGCCGAACACCGGGGAGCTGTTTTTT; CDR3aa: CASSLEGPNTGELFF
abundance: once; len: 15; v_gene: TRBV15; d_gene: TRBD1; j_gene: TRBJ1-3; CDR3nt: TGTGCCACCAGCAGAGATAGGGGGCCTGGAAACACCATATATTTT; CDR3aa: CATSRDRGPGNTIYF
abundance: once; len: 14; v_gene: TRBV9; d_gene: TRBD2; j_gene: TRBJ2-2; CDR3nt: TGTGCCAGTTCCCTAGCGGGGGGGACCGGGGAGCTGTTTTTT; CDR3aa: CASSLAGGTGELFF
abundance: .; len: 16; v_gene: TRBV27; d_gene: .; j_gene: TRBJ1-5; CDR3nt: TGTGCCAGCAGTTTATCGGGTACAGTTTTCAATCAGCCCCAGCATTTT; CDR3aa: CASSLSGTVFNQPQHF
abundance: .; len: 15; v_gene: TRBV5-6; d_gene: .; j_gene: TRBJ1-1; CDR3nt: TGTGCCAGCAGCTTAATTGTAGTACAGCACACTGAAGCTTTCTTT; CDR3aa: CASSLIVVQHTEAFF
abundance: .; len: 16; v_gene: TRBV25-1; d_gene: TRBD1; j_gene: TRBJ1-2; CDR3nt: TGTGCCAGCAGTGAAAGGTCGGCCGGACAGGGGACTGGCTACACCTTC; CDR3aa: CASSERSAGQGTGYTF
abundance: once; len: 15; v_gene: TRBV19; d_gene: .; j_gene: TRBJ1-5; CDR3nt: TGTGCCACCTCCTCGGCGGCGAGCTCCAATCAGCCCCAGCATTTT; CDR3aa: CATSSAASSNQPQHF
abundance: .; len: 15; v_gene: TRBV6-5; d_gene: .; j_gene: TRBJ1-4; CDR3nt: TGTGCCAGCAGTTACCCAGGGGCGGGTAATGAAAAACTGTTTTTT; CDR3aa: CASSYPGAGNEKLFF
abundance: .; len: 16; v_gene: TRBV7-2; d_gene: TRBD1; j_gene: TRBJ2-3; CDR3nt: TGTGCCAGCAGCCCGACGGGACAGGGGAGCACAGATACGCAGTATTTT; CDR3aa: CASSPTGQGSTDTQYF
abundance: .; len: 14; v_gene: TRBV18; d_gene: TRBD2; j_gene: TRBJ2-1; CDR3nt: TGTGCCAGCTCAACCGGGACTACGAGCAATGAGCAGTTCTTC; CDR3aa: CASSTGTTSNEQFF
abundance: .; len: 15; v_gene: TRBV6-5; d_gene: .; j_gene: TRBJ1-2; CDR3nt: TGTGCCAGCAGTCCCGGCCGGCGGGCCTACTATGGCTACACCTTC; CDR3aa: CASSPGRRAYYGYTF
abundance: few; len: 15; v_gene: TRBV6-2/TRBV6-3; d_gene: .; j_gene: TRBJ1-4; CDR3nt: TGTGCCAGCAGTTACCAGCTGACAACTGATGAAAAACTGTTTTTT; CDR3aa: CASSYQLTTDEKLFF
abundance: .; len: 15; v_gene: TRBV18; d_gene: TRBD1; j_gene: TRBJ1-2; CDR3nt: TGTGCCAGCTCACCACAGGGACAGGGGGCGGATGGCTACACCTTC; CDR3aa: CASSPQGQGADGYTF
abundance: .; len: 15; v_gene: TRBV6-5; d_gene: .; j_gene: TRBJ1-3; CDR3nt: TGTGCCAGCAGTTACAGCACAGGGACCGGAAACACCATATATTTT; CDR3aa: CASSYSTGTGNTIYF
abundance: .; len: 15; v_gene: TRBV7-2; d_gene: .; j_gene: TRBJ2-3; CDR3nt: TGTGCCAGCAGCTTCCCTCTGCGGGGCACAGATACGCAGTATTTT; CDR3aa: CASSFPLRGTDTQYF
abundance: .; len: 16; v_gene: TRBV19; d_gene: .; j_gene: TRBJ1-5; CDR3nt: TGTGCCAGTAGTATACCGGGACTCCAGGGCAATCAGCCCCAGCATTTT; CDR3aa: CASSIPGLQGNQPQHF
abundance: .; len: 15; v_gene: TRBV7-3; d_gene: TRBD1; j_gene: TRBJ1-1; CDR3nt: TGTGCCAGCAGCCCCCAGGGAGGGACAGGGACTGAAGCTTTCTTT; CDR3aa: CASSPQGGTGTEAFF
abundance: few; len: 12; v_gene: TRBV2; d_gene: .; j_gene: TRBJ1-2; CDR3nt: TGTGCCAGCAGCCGGGAGCCCTATGGCTACACCTTC; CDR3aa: CASSREPYGYTF
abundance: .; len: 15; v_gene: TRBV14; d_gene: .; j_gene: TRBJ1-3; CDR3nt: TGTGCCAGCAGCCGATTCTCGACATACGGAAACACCATATATTTT; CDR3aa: CASSRFSTYGNTIYF
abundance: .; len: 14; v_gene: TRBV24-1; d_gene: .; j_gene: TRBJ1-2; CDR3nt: TGTGCCACCAGTGATTTTCCGGGGAGCTATGGCTACACCTTC; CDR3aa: CATSDFPGSYGYTF
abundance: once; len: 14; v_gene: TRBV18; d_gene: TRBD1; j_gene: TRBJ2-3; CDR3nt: TGTGCCAGAGCGAAGGGGGCCCCACCGGATACGCAGTATTTT; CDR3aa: CARAKGAPPDTQYF
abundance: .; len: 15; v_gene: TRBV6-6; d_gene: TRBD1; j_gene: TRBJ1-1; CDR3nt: TGTGCCAGCCTCACTCGGACAGGGAAGAAGACTGAAGCTTTCTTT; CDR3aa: CASLTRTGKKTEAFF
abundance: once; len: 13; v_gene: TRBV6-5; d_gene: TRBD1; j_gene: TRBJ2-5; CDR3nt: TGTGCCAGCAGACGACAGGGGTTGGAGACCCAGTACTTC; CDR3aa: CASRRQGLETQYF